This entry features one T cell receptor (beta chain) sequence. These data belong to a study of cytomegalovirus exposure and HLA in healthy donors. PCR primers comprised 60 Vbeta and 13 Jbeta primers. Sequenced by immunoSEQ multiplex PCR; TCRdb stores in-frame clones only, minus some. The sample holds 140,000 or so clones, approximately 76% seen once. V gave up 3 bases and J gave up 5 bases, with 11 bases separating them. The CDR3 length is 13 residues. Germline CDR1 is MDHEN and CDR2 is SYDVKM. The TCR comes from a man aged 40-49 years in good health and CMV-seronegative. Material: PBMCs. This chain connects TRBV28 to TRBJ2-7; TRBD1 might be the D (5 bases). The CDR3 sequence is CASSFQGSHEQYF. The CDR3 coding sequence is TGTGCCAGCAGTTTCCAGGGCAGCCACGAGCAGTACTTC. The full variable domain, rest sourced from reference TRBV28 and TRBJ2-7, is DVKVTQSSRYLVKRTGEKVFLECVQDMDHENMFWYRQDPGLGLRLIYFSYDVKMKEKGDIPEGYSVSREKKERFSLILESASTNQTSMYLCASSFQGSHEQYFGPGTRLTVT.